These T cell receptor beta chains were read from a single sample in a study of response to subunit inactivated influenza vaccine. MiXCR, run by TCRdb on the RT-PCR reads, gives a single entry per CDR3 protein. The table lists approximately 500,000 distinct CDR3 sequences, over 10% of them singletons. This specimen was PBMCs from blood, taken 35 to 45 days after vaccination. These receptors came from a man aged 45-60 years who received an inactivated influenza vaccine. Each CDR3 is given with its conserved first and last residue. Fields, in order: D gene, J gene, V gene, clone size, CDR3 protein, CDR3 DNA. D genes are given only for firm matches. Rows give clone size only sometimes, using once, few, many, or a class for an expanded clone.

>TRBD1|TRBJ2-2|TRBV3-1|few
CASRPGGRTGELFF
TGTGCCAGCAGACCAGGGGGACGCACCGGGGAGCTGTTTTTT
>TRBD1|TRBJ2-1|TRBV4-3|few
CASSYGQGPWDEQFF
TGCGCCAGCAGCTATGGACAGGGACCTTGGGATGAGCAGTTCTTC
>-|TRBJ1-4|TRBV5-5|many
CASSSVPGAINEKLFF
TGTGCCAGCAGCTCCGTTCCCGGGGCGATTAATGAAAAACTGTTTTTT
>TRBD1|TRBJ2-2|TRBV6-1|few
CAVRTGGFTGELFF
TGTGCCGTACGGACAGGGGGCTTCACCGGGGAGCTGTTTTTT
>-|TRBJ1-3|TRBV11-2|few
CASSPRASSGNTIYF
TGTGCCAGCAGCCCCCGGGCTAGCTCTGGAAACACCATATATTTT
>-|TRBJ2-7|TRBV28|-
CASRGDHGEQYF
TGTGCCAGCAGAGGGGACCACGGGGAGCAGTACTTC
>TRBD2|TRBJ2-7|TRBV3-1|few
CASSRSGESYEQYF
TGTGCCAGCAGCCGAAGCGGGGAGTCCTACGAGCAGTACTTC
>TRBD2|TRBJ2-1|TRBV15|few
CATSRPRTSEQFF
TGTGCCACCAGCAGACCTCGGACTAGTGAGCAGTTCTTC
>-|TRBJ1-1|TRBV28|few
CASSFITFAKSTEAFF
TGTGCCAGCAGTTTCATCACTTTCGCGAAGAGCACTGAAGCTTTCTTT
>TRBD2|TRBJ2-7|TRBV20-1|few
CSALPPWTSGRGSYEQYF
TGCAGTGCTCTTCCCCCTTGGACTAGCGGGAGGGGTTCCTACGAGCAGTACTTC
>TRBD1|TRBJ1-1|TRBV11-2|-
CASSRDRTTEAFF
TGTGCCAGCAGTCGGGACAGGACTACTGAAGCTTTCTTT
>TRBD2|TRBJ2-3|TRBV7-8|few
CASSLEGAGIGDTQYF
TGTGCCAGCAGCTTAGAAGGAGCGGGGATTGGAGATACGCAGTATTTT
>TRBD2|TRBJ2-1|TRBV7-8|few
CASSSRAGTYEQFF
TGTGCCAGCAGCTCCCGAGCGGGAACCTATGAGCAGTTCTTC
>TRBD1|TRBJ1-4|TRBV7-8|many
CASSPNRGWTGPRTNEKLFF
TGTGCCAGCAGCCCGAACAGGGGATGGACAGGGCCGAGGACTAATGAAAAACTGTTTTTT
>TRBD2|TRBJ2-3|TRBV4-3|few
CASSRRSSGGADTQYF
TGCGCCAGCTCGAGGAGGTCTAGCGGGGGGGCAGATACGCAGTATTTT
>TRBD2|TRBJ2-7|TRBV4-2|few
CASSHSGGAHEQYF
TGTGCCAGCAGCCACAGCGGGGGGGCCCACGAGCAGTACTTC
>TRBD1|TRBJ1-6|TRBV5-5|-
CASSLQRTGAENNSPLHF
TGTGCCAGCAGCTTGCAAAGGACAGGGGCAGAAAATAATTCACCCCTCCACTTT
>-|TRBJ1-4|TRBV4-3|few
CASSQGRTGIREKLFF
TGCGCCAGCAGCCAAGGGCGCACAGGGATTCGAGAAAAACTGTTTTTT
>-|TRBJ2-2|TRBV5-6|-
CASSFRGLTGELFF
TGTGCCAGCAGCTTCAGGGGACTGACCGGGGAGCTGTTTTTT
>-|TRBJ2-4|TRBV20-1|-
CSASHRAANIQYF
TGCAGTGCTAGTCATAGGGCAGCGAACATTCAGTACTTC
>-|TRBJ2-6|TRBV6-1|few
CASTRASGANVLTF
TGTGCCAGCACCCGGGCCTCTGGGGCCAACGTCCTGACTTTC
>-|TRBJ2-5|TRBV24-1|few
CATSDATTNQETQYF
TGTGCCACCAGTGACGCGACGACAAACCAAGAGACCCAGTACTTC
>-|TRBJ2-2|TRBV10-3|-
CAISASTRGTGELFF
TGTGCCATCAGTGCTAGTACCAGAGGCACCGGGGAGCTGTTTTTT
>-|TRBJ1-5|TRBV15|-
CATSRDPWESNQPQHF
TGTGCCACCAGCAGAGATCCTTGGGAAAGCAATCAGCCCCAGCATTTT
>TRBD1|TRBJ2-7|TRBV29-1|few
CSVGTGFSEQYF
TGCAGCGTCGGGACAGGGTTTTCCGAGCAGTACTTC
>TRBD2|TRBJ2-2|TRBV12-3/TRBV12-4|many
CASRKAGAVGELFF
TGTGCCAGCAGGAAGGCGGGAGCCGTCGGGGAGCTGTTTTTT
>-|TRBJ2-3|TRBV6-1|-
CASRRGGQANTDTQYF
TGTGCCAGCAGGAGGGGGGGACAGGCTAACACAGATACGCAGTATTTT
>-|TRBJ1-2|TRBV29-1|few
CSASVSANYGYTF
TGCAGCGCCTCGGTGTCGGCTAACTATGGCTACACCTTC
>TRBD1|TRBJ2-5|TRBV3-1|many
CASSLGQLQETQYF
TGTGCCAGCAGCCTGGGACAGCTTCAAGAGACCCAGTACTTC
>-|TRBJ1-1|TRBV12-3/TRBV12-4|few
CASSLAGTTEAFF
TGTGCCAGCAGTTTGGCAGGGACCACTGAAGCTTTCTTT
>TRBD1|TRBJ2-7|TRBV7-9|-
CASSLTGTGANDEQYF
TGTGCCAGCAGCTTGACCGGGACAGGGGCGAACGACGAGCAGTACTTC
>TRBD1|TRBJ1-1|TRBV5-5|few
CASRETGGDTEAFF
TGTGCCAGCAGAGAGACAGGGGGTGACACTGAAGCTTTCTTT
>-|TRBJ1-2|TRBV20-1|-
CSALIYGYTF
TGCAGTGCCCTCATTTATGGCTACACCTTC
>-|TRBJ1-2|TRBV12-3/TRBV12-4|few
CASSLGGNGYTF
TGTGCCAGCAGTTTGGGTGGGAATGGCTACACCTTC
>-|TRBJ2-1|TRBV20-1|many
CSARDNMFGEQFF
TGCAGTGCTAGAGATAATATGTTTGGGGAGCAGTTCTTC
>TRBD2|TRBJ2-1|TRBV11-1|few
CASSGHSGTSGEKSYNEQFF
TGTGCCAGCAGCGGGCATTCCGGGACTAGCGGGGAGAAATCCTACAATGAGCAGTTCTTC
>-|TRBJ2-7|TRBV5-1|-
CASSLDGTGLFDEQYF
TGCGCCAGCAGCTTGGACGGGACCGGTCTGTTTGACGAGCAGTACTTC
>-|TRBJ1-6|TRBV5-1|few
CASRGTGAGNSPLHF
TGCGCCAGCAGGGGGACGGGGGCAGGTAATTCACCCCTCCACTTT
>TRBD2|TRBJ2-1|TRBV28|-
CASSPIGVIITAGGEQFF
TGTGCCAGCAGTCCCATTGGGGTTATAATTACCGCGGGGGGTGAGCAGTTCTTC
>-|TRBJ2-7|TRBV5-1|-
CASSLAPEKQYF
TGCGCCAGCAGCTTGGCCCCGGAAAAGCAGTACTTC
>-|TRBJ2-1|TRBV7-3|-
CASSSRGPPSEQFF
TGTGCCAGCAGCTCCCGGGGGCCACCGTCTGAGCAGTTCTTC